This TCR beta chain emerged from a study of early T cells in non-severe SARS-CoV-2 infection. Across the study: Unpaired chains resulted from sequencing bulk RNA of unsorted whole blood. Whole-study results and caveats: Sequences matched to VDJdb favored anti-spike CD8 responses, while private and CD4 specificities were missed.

Separate cDNA molecules each had unique molecular identifiers attached to them. Each CDR3 protein gets one entry after TCRdb re-called the 5' RACE reads with MiXCR. The data hold tens of thousands of distinct CDR3 sequences, with around 5.8% observed a single time. With 6 bases removed from V and 9 bases from J, the gap between germline ends came to 15 bases. Per germline, CDR1 DFQATT and CDR2 SNEGSKA (reference sequence). CDR3 length: 13 amino acids. As regards this clonotype: Its antigen is not identified.

This material consisted of whole blood, taken at baseline. The rearrangement joins TRBV20-1 to TRBJ1-6; TRBD1 might be the D (5 bases). The clonotype was recovered from an adult who was a healthcare worker with PCR-confirmed SARS-CoV-2 infection or an uninfected control (not recorded which). CDR3 protein: CSAAAGLGSPLHF. The CDR3 nucleotides are TGCAGTGCCGCCGCGGGGCTAGGTTCACCCCTCCACTTT.